This T cell receptor beta chain originates from a study of cytomegalovirus exposure and HLA in healthy donors listed by TCRdb under 2017. About the investigation overall: An earlier analysis of fewer than 750 of the donors reported 250 to 350 Gb of sequence data and 95 million to 130 million unique TCR beta sequences obtained from about 179 million T cells. Class I and class II HLA loci were covered by the typing at four-digit resolution. A separate validation cohort of about 110 different subjects was used in addition to the 666-subject first cohort. To study patterns of TCR occurrence, a later analysis re-analyzed previously published TCR beta repertoires from 700 or so donors and added high-resolution HLA genotyping. A few DR-DQ haplotypes were handled as single units for association and clustering because linkage in the cohort was strong. The genetic ancestry cluster associated with self-reported Caucasian donors included over 80% of the approximately 430 genotyped donors. To predict cytomegalovirus infection status, the study combined high-throughput TCR immunosequencing, statistical association of individual TCRs with disease status, and machine learning. The study profiled the T cell repertoires of under 850 subjects by immunosequencing and related them to cytomegalovirus serostatus. All discovery cohort repertoires had been generated on a single sequencing platform. The study was designed to test whether signatures of past pathogen exposure could be identified by cataloging public T cell receptors. Typing coverage differed by locus: A, B, C, DRB1 and DQB1 were typed in about 629-630 donors, DQA1 in 522, DPA1 in 600 to 610, and DPB1 in about 450. On average, roughly 250,000 unique TCR beta nucleotide sequences were sequenced per donor among 398 genotyped donors of the cohort, with roughly 19% of those sequences being non-productive. Rather than using new phenotypic data, the later analysis identified candidate immune exposures from TCR beta sequences and from how often those sequences occurred across donors. Genome-wide SNP genotypes for about 60% of the 666 donors were used in a later genetic analysis, which treated that subset as a discovery cohort. An early release that covered 500 to 800 HLA-typed donors contained 300 to 350 gigabases of sequencing data and 80 million or so unique TCR sequences. Donor age, sex, ethnicity and CMV serostatus were compiled alongside the repertoire data. To decide whether each TCR beta V gene segment behaved as functional or pseudogenic, an earlier analysis of fewer than 750 of the donors relied on high-throughput TCR beta sequencing. The investigation overall reported the following: A further reported finding was that TCR beta sequences accurately predicted the HLA-A and HLA-B alleles for most subjects in the first cohort. Compared with equally common non-associated chains, HLA-associated TCR beta chains in a later analysis were more clonally expanded and had lower generation probabilities. Sequencing depth was assumed to be roughly uniform across donors in the presence/absence analyses, though that assumption may not hold. Correlated functional status among segregating V segments might reflect linkage disequilibrium, but an unknown experimental factor could not be ruled out. The classifier was reported to diagnose cytomegalovirus status with high specificity and sensitivity in both the original and validation cohorts. In a later analysis, most CMV-associated TCR beta chains were found to appear HLA-restricted, with HLA associations seemingly driven largely by CMV exposure. In this cohort, only TCR beta chains were sequenced, and detectable features were limited by the absence of alpha or paired-chain data. A few of the identified cytomegalovirus-associated TCR beta chains were confirmed in vitro to be specific for cytomegalovirus antigens. The authors suggested that the approach could potentially be extended to other disease states and immunological phenotypes. Because some donors lacked HLA typing at each locus, the association tests relied only on the typed subset. In an earlier analysis of a few hundred of the donors, most TCR beta V segments were observed in productive rearrangements about 87% or about 30% of the time, broadly matching IMGT annotations. An association between a missense DCLRE1C variant and V-gene and J-gene trimming of TCR beta chains was found in a later genetic analysis and replicated in an independent cohort. Because the 87-base-pair reads could not distinguish some IMGT-functional V segments, including TRBV6-2 and TRBV6-3, those segments were excluded. In a later analysis, TCR association rates were found to vary across HLA loci, with the most associated TCRs seen for DRB1 alleles and the fewest for HLA-C alleles. At a false discovery rate of 0.05, a later analysis linked some 18,000 TCR beta sequences to specific HLA alleles. A total of about 150 TCR beta chains were listed by the study as associated with cytomegalovirus. Most TCR sequences were seen in very few donors, while some public TCRs were found in many individuals. Strong co-occurrence of HLA alleles, especially DR and DQ, made assigning TCR associations to individual alleles difficult. The earlier analysis of some 560 of the donors excluded some 16 rarely observed V segments, including chromosome 9 orphons, because counts were too low. In a later genetic analysis, fewer N-insertions in productive TCRs were reported among donors in an Asian-associated ancestry cluster than the roughly 670-donor mean. For the cohort, immune exposure information was limited to CMV serostatus. A group of highly shared sequence variants was considered likely to be a technical artifact of the sequencing pipeline. In a later analysis, several top co-occurrence clusters were reported to appear linked to parvovirus B19, influenza, CMV and Epstein-Barr virus.

This clone occurred a few times. This receptor's antigen is unknown. Per-base qualities were not stored, and no clone one base away is much larger. Libraries came from the immunoSEQ multiplex PCR assay. For the multiplex PCR, a mixture combining 60 forward primers for TCR Vbeta segments and 13 reverse primers for TCR Jbeta segments was used. A multiplex PCR assay on genomic DNA amplified the CDR3 region of rearranged TCR beta genes. Amplified TCR beta libraries were sequenced as 87-base-pair reads on the Illumina HiSeq System. The authors processed their data as follows. A later analysis counted approximately 84 million unique TCR beta chains across the 700 or so repertoires, and some 12 million of these chains were shared by at least two donors. Raw reads were error-corrected and collapsed into unique sequences with a nearest-neighbor algorithm that merged closely related sequences to remove PCR and sequencing errors. V, D and J gene segments were assigned by aligning CDR3 sequences to IMGT reference sequences. Each retained sequence needed at least a six-nucleotide match to both a V gene segment and a J gene segment. A rearrangement was called productive if the CDR3 had no stop codons and remained in frame with V and J, and every other rearrangement was called non-productive. Following IMGT convention, CDR3 was defined as the stretch from the second conserved V-encoded cysteine up to the conserved J-encoded phenylalanine. In an earlier analysis of 587 of the donors, sequences lacking an unambiguous match to a single V gene segment were excluded. In an earlier analysis of several hundred of the donors, V segments were called functional above 56.7% productive rearrangements and were called segregating when the between-donor standard deviation exceeded 5%. A statistical classification framework was developed to diagnose cytomegalovirus status using the catalog of TCR beta chain sequences. A later analysis assigned V and J genes by comparing TCR nucleotide sequences with IMGT/GENE-DB human TR gene sequences. A later analysis assigned CDR3 sequences and most-parsimonious VDJ recombination scenarios with the TCRdist pipeline. A later analysis defined each TCR beta chain by its CDR3 amino acid sequence plus V-gene family, and excluded reads lacking a unique V-gene family. To address suspected cross-contamination and a sequencing artifact, a later analysis removed around 600 highly shared, low-generation-probability nucleotide sequences. For each public chain, a later analysis derived a clonal expansion index from normalized ranks of inferred template counts within each repertoire. Generation probabilities in a later analysis came from a VDJ recombination model fitted to out-of-frame rearrangements, and those results were checked against IGoR. In a later analysis, TCR-TCR, TCR-HLA and TCR-CMV co-occurrence was scored with hypergeometric tests, and a repertoire-size bias correction was applied to TCR pairs. To estimate false discovery rates, a later analysis permuted the HLA or CMV assignments 20 times. In a later analysis, co-occurring TCRs were grouped using DBSCAN, and TCRdist sequence similarity was added for clustering within HLA-allele-positive subsets. Repertoires with fewer than 30,000 or more than 120,000 public chains, plus five repertoires with anomalous nucleotide sharing, were excluded from co-occurrence clustering. TCRdb took over this immuneACCESS table, retaining in-frame rearrangements with V and J assigned. Such tables are incomplete; in checked studies, under half of the missing clones stem from an unresolved V gene, and the remainder is unexplained. V and J calls and clone size follow that table, whereas D and trimming were derived from the DNA. Across this sample there are roughly 240,000 clones, with more than 75% seen only once. Jointly, the top ten make up around 5% of the sample.

In the germline V gene, CDR1 corresponds to ENHRY and CDR2 to SYGVKD. V and J are truncated by 0 bases and 4 bases respectively, leaving an intervening sequence of 9 bases. Spanning cysteine to phenylalanine, the CDR3 consists of 14 amino acids. The sequence is cut down to CDR3 DNA, 42 bases in frame from base 1. The cohort comprised 550 to 700 healthy bone marrow donors. All cohort members were sampled while nominally healthy, although unrecorded immune exposures were likely present. The donor was CMV seropositive and was included in the group of 250 to 300 seropositive cohort members. Every donor gave a peripheral blood sample, and the peripheral blood mononuclear cells from that sample were used for TCR beta sequencing. Genomic DNA extraction from the blood cell samples was performed with the Qiagen DNeasy Blood Extraction Kit.

The sequencing sample was made of PBMCs. The sequence came from a woman aged 35 to 49 in good health and CMV-seropositive. Rearrangement joined TRBV10-3 to TRBJ1-1, with TRBD1 perhaps the D gene, on 5 matching bases. For the CDR3, the sequence is CAISESVGGTEAFF. The bases read TGTGCCATCAGTGAGTCCGTGGGGGGCACTGAAGCTTTCTTT.